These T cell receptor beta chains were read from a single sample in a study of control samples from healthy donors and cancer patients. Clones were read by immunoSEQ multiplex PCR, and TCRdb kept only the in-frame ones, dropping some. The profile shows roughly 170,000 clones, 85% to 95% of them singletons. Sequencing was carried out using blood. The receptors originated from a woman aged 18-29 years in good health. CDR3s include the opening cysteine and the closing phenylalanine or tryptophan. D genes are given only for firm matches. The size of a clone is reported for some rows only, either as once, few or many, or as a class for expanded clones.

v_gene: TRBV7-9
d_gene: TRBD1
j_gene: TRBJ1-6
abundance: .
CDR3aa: CASSPQTGGNSPLHF
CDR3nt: TGTGCCAGCAGCCCCCAGACAGGGGGGAATTCACCCCTCCACTTT

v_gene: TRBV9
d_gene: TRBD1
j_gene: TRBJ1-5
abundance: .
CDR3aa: CASSGSRTGEDANQPQHF
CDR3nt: TGTGCCAGCAGCGGGAGCCGGACAGGGGAGGACGCCAATCAGCCCCAGCATTTT

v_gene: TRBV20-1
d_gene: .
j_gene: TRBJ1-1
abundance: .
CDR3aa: CSAPRQAEAFF
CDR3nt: TGCAGTGCCCCGAGACAGGCCGAAGCTTTCTTC

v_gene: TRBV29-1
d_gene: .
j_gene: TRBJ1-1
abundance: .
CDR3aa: CSPPDGRTEAFF
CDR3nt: TGCAGCCCTCCCGATGGTCGCACTGAAGCTTTCTTT

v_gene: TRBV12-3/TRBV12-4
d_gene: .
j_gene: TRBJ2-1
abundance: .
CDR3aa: CASSYPNEQFF
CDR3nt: TGTGCCAGCAGTTACCCCAATGAGCAGTTCTTC

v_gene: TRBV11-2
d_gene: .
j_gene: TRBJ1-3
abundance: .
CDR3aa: CASTSTGSALGGNTIYF
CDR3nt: TGTGCCAGCACCTCCACAGGGAGTGCCTTGGGGGGAAACACCATATATTTT

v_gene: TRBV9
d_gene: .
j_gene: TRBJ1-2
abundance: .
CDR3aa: CASSVGRVTDGYTF
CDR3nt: TGTGCCAGCAGCGTCGGCAGGGTGACGGATGGCTACACCTTC

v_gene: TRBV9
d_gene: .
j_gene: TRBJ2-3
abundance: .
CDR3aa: CASSVAARPGPNTQYF
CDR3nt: TGTGCCAGCAGCGTAGCGGCACGTCCCGGCCCGAATACGCAGTATTTT

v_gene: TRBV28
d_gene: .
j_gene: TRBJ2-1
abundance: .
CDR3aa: CASSLTGMTFGDEQFF
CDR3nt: TGTGCCAGCAGTTTAACAGGAATGACCTTTGGGGATGAGCAGTTCTTC

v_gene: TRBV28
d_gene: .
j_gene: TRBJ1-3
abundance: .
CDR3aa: CASRIGGLRGNTIYF
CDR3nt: TGTGCCAGCAGAATAGGGGGTTTGAGGGGAAACACCATATATTTT

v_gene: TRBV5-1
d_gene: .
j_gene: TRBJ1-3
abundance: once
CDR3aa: CASSLAPLDSTGNTIYF
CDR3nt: TGCGCCAGCAGCTTGGCCCCCCTCGACAGCACTGGAAACACCATATATTTT

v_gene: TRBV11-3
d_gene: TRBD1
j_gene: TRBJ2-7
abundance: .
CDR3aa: CASSRDRVYEQYF
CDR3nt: TGTGCCAGCAGCCGGGACAGGGTTTACGAGCAGTACTTC

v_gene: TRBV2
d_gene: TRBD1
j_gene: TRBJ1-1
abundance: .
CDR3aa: CASSGNLGQGIWNTEAFF
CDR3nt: TGTGCCAGCAGTGGGAACTTGGGACAGGGGATCTGGAACACTGAAGCTTTCTTT

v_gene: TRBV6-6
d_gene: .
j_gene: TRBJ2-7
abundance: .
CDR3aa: CASSPRQGQGLAEQYF
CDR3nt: TGTGCCAGCAGTCCCCGACAGGGGCAGGGACTAGCCGAGCAGTACTTC

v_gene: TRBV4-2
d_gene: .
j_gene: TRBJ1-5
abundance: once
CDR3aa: CASSQEAGNSNQPQHF
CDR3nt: TGTGCCAGCAGCCAAGAGGCCGGGAATAGCAATCAGCCCCAGCATTTT

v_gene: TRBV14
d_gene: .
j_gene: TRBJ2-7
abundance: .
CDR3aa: CASSLGAGTVTYEQYF
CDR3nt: TGTGCCAGCAGCCTTGGGGCGGGGACAGTGACCTACGAGCAGTACTTC

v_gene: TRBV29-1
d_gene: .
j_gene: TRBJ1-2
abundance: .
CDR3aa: CSVETAGRLSSGYTF
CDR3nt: TGCAGCGTTGAAACGGCGGGGAGACTCTCTTCTGGCTACACCTTC

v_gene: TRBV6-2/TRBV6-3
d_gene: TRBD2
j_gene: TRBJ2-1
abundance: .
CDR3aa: CASSYSGTTYNEQFF
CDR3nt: TGTGCCAGCAGTTACTCGGGGACTACGTACAATGAGCAGTTCTTC

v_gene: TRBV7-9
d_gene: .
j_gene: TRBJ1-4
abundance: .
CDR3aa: CASRDFNEKLFF
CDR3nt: TGTGCCAGCAGGGACTTTAATGAAAAACTGTTTTTT

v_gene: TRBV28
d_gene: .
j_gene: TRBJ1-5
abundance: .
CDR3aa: CASSLWTVSVNQPQHF
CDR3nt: TGTGCCAGCAGTTTATGGACGGTTTCGGTGAATCAGCCCCAGCATTTT

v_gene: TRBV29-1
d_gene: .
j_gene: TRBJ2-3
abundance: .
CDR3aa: CSVSSDTQYF
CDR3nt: TGCAGCGTTTCCTCAGATACGCAGTATTTT

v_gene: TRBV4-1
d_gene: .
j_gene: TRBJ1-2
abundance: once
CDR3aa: CASSQEGVLYGYTF
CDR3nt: TGCGCCAGCAGCCAAGAAGGCGTCCTCTATGGCTACACCTTC

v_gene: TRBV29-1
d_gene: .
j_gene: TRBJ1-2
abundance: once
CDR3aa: CSVEFFVAGVRPGYTF
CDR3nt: TGCAGCGTTGAGTTTTTCGTTGCAGGAGTGCGTCCTGGCTACACCTTC

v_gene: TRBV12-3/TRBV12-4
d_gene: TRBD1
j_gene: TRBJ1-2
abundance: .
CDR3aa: CASRPGGALGYTF
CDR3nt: TGTGCCAGCAGGCCAGGGGGGGCGCTTGGCTACACCTTC

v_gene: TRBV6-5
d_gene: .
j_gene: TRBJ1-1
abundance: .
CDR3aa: CASSYEEGGYTEAFF
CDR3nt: TGTGCCAGCAGTTACGAGGAGGGGGGGTACACTGAAGCTTTCTTT

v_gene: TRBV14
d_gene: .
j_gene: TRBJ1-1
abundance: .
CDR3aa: CASSQGSRGTEAFF
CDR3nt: TGTGCCAGCAGCCAAGGATCCAGGGGAACTGAAGCTTTCTTT

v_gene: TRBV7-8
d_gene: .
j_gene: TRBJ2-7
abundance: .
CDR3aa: CASGWNEQYF
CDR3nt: TGTGCCAGCGGGTGGAACGAGCAGTACTTC

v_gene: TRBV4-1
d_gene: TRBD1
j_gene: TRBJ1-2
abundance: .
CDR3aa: CASSQGGDSYGYTF
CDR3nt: TGCGCCAGCAGCCAAGGCGGGGACAGCTATGGCTACACCTTC

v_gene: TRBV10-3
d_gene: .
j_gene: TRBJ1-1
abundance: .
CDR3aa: CATSGGTEAFF
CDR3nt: TGTGCCACCTCCGGAGGCACTGAAGCTTTCTTT

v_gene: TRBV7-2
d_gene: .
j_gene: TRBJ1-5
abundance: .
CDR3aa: CASSSDPNQPQHF
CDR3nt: TGTGCCAGCAGCTCGGACCCCAATCAGCCCCAGCATTTT

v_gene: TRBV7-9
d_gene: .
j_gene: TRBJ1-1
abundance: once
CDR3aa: CASSLVFGVPEAFF
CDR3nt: TGTGCCAGCAGCTTGGTTTTCGGGGTCCCTGAAGCTTTCTTT

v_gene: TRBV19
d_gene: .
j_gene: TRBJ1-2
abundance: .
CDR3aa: CASSRGRTASNYGYTF
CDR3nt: TGTGCCAGTAGTAGGGGCAGGACAGCCTCTAACTATGGCTACACCTTC

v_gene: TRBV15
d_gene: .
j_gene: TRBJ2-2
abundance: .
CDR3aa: CATWVGTTKTGELFF
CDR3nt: TGTGCCACGTGGGTCGGGACAACAAAGACCGGGGAGCTGTTTTTT

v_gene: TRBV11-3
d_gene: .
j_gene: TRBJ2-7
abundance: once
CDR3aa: CASSLSPGSEQYF
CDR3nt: TGTGCCAGCAGCTTATCCCCCGGGAGCGAGCAGTACTTC

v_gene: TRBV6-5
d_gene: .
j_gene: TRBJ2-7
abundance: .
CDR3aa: CATFQGHSGPYEQYF
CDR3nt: TGTGCCACTTTCCAGGGACATTCCGGACCCTACGAGCAGTACTTC

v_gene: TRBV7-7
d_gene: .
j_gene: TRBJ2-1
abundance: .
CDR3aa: CASSPQGGNTYNEQFF
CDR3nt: TGTGCTAGCAGCCCCCAGGGCGGGAACACATACAATGAGCAGTTCTTC

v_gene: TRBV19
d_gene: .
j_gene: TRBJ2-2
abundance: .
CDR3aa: CASSTASSAGELFF
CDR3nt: TGTGCCAGTAGTACCGCCTCGTCGGCCGGGGAGCTGTTTTTT

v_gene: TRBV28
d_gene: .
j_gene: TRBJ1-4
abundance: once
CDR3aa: CASSLGPWEKLFF
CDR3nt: TGTGCCAGCAGTTTGGGGCCATGGGAAAAACTGTTTTTT

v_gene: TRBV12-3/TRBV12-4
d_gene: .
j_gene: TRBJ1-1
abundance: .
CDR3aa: CASRYSGNTEAFF
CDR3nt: TGTGCCAGCAGATATAGTGGGAACACTGAAGCTTTCTTT

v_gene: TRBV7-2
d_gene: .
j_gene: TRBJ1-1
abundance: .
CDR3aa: CASSLGLSGEAFF
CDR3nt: TGTGCCAGCAGCTTAGGCCTCTCGGGTGAAGCTTTCTTT

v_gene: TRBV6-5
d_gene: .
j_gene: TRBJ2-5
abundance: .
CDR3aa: CASSFYQETQYF
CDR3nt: TGTGCCAGCAGCTTTTACCAAGAGACCCAGTACTTC

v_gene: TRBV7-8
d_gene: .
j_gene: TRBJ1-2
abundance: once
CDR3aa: CASRGRGDYGYTF
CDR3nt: TGTGCCTCCAGGGGACGGGGCGACTATGGCTACACCTTC

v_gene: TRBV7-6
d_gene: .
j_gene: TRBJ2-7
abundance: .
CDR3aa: CASSLGAGDEQYF
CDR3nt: TGTGCCAGCAGCTTAGGGGCAGGGGACGAGCAGTACTTC

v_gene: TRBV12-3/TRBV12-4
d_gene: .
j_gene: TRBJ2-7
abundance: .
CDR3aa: CASSLAGGEQYF
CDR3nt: TGTGCCAGCAGTTTAGCTGGGGGGGAGCAGTACTTC

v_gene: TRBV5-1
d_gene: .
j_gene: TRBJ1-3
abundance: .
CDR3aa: CASSHTGARSGNTIYF
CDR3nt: TGCGCCAGCAGCCATACTGGGGCCCGCTCTGGAAACACCATATATTTT

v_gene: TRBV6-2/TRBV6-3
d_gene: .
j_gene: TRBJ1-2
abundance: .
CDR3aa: CASSYGLLRGYTF
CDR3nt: TGTGCCAGCAGTTACGGGCTCCTGCGGGGCTACACCTTC

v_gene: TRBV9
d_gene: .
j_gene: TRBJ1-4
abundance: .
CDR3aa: CASSPRGKSEKLFF
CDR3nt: TGTGCCAGCAGCCCCAGAGGGAAGAGTGAAAAACTGTTTTTT

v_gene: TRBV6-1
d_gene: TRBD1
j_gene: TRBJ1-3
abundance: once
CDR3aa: CASREDRGGGNTIYF
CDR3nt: TGTGCCAGCAGGGAAGACAGGGGAGGTGGAAACACCATATATTTT

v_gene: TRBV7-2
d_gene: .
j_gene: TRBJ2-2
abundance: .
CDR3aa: CASSLGLGTGELFF
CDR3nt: TGTGCCAGCAGCTTAGGCCTCGGCACCGGGGAGCTGTTTTTT